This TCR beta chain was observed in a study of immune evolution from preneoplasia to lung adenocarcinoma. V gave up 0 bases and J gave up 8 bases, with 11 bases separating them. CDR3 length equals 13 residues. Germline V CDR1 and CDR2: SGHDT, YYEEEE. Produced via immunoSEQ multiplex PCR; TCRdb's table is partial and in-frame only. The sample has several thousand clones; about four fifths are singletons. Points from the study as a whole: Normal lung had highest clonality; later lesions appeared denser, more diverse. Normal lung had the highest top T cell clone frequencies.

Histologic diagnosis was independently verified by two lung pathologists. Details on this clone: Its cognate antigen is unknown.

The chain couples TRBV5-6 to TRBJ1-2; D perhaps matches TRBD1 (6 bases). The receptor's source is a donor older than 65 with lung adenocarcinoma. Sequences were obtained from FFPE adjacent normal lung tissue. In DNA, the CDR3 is TGTGCCAGCAGCTTGGTCAGGGGCAAAGGCTACACCTTC. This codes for CASSLVRGKGYTF.